This record covers a single T cell receptor (beta chain). This clonotype came up many times. The antigen it recognizes is unknown. Base qualities are not recorded, but no much larger clone differs from it by a single base. TCRdb names Illumina HiSeq 2500 as the instrument used. Quantitative 5'-RACE with molecular barcodes was the method used to prepare the TCR beta libraries. Per the original workflow: To identify disease-linked TCR variants, a new computational method was used, one built on a probabilistic model of VDJ rearrangement. TCRdb reanalyzed the raw reads on its own, using fastp at Q25 for trimming and MiXCR for clone calling, and kept in-frame beta chains. CDR3 protein sequences are deduplicated, and each keeps its most common genes and DNA. For this entry, the V and J calls and clone size follow TCRdb and not the study's own pipeline. The sample profile shows some 250,000 distinct CDR3 sequences; about 11% of them were found once. Clones ranked in the top ten supply around 6.5% of the sample.

These data are taken from a study of CD8 T cells in ankylosing spondylitis (TCRdb year 2017). Background for the entire study: To find TCR variants linked to disease, the study profiled T cell receptor beta repertoires in ankylosing spondylitis patients and healthy donors. Peripheral blood was sampled, and synovial fluid was also collected from ankylosing spondylitis patients. The full study cohort comprised 25 or so ankylosing spondylitis patients and approximately 100 healthy donors. Overall study outcomes, separate from this receptor: A CD8+ phenotype was shown by the disease-linked clones, which were found at relatively low frequencies in peripheral blood. A TCR beta motif of roughly 8 highly homologous amino acid variants appeared characteristic of blood from ankylosing spondylitis patients. Some of the motif variants had been reported before in the synovial fluid and blood of reactive arthritis patients, a finding that suggests common disease-initiation mechanisms. The disease-linked clones were reported as significantly enriched in matched synovial fluid samples from ankylosing spondylitis patients.

After removal of 5 bases from V and 0 bases from J, the junction retains 2 bases not matched to a gene. The CDR3, from cysteine to phenylalanine, totals 14 residues. The sequence is cut down to CDR3 DNA, 42 bases in frame from base 1. CDR1 is given as SGHRS and CDR2 as YFSETQ, both from the germline V gene. The receptor was derived from a male donor with ankylosing spondylitis or in good health (not recorded which). Sequenced sample: blood, either unsorted or a sorted T cell fraction (not recorded which). The rearranged chain carries TRBV5-1 and TRBJ2-1; 7 middle bases align to TRBD1. In nucleotide form, the sequence is TGCGCCAGCAGACGGGACAGCTCCTACAATGAGCAGTTCTTC. The translation is CASRRDSSYNEQFF.